What follows is one T cell receptor (beta chain) and its context. Its antigen is undetermined. The sample belongs to a study of T cell responses to AZD1222 COVID-19 vaccine. Generated by immunoSEQ multiplex PCR, the TCRdb table keeps only in-frame clones and is missing some. The sample records more than 95,000 clones, roughly 87% being singletons. Study-level points and caveats: Spike was spanned by vaccine-associated CD4 TCRs, with dominance at 160-218 and 743-854. Scientists sampled the repertoires only once the peak T cell response had passed. Baseline seropositives among AZD1222 recipients totaled only 5 to 7.

The V end was cut by 4 bases, the J end by 7 bases, with 14 bases between. CDR3 length: 13 amino acids. CDR1 is SGHNT, CDR2 YYREEE, per germline (reference sequence). Sequencing used peripheral blood, obtained on day 0 of AZD1222 vaccination. The sequence came from an adult in good health. V gene TRBV5-4 combines with J gene TRBJ1-2; D not certain. CDR3 DNA sequence: TGTGCCAGCAGCACCGGGCAAAAGGTTGGCTACACCTTC. It translates to CASSTGQKVGYTF.